The rows below give T cell receptor beta chains drawn from one sample of a study of blood T cell repertoires in COVID-19. Using immunoSEQ multiplex PCR, the repertoire was profiled, and TCRdb retains in-frame clones only, with some absent. The sample yields 150,000 to 200,000 clones, 70% to 90% seen once. The specimen sequenced was peripheral blood. Receptors originate from a man aged 35 to 55 with acute or convalescent COVID-19. Each CDR3 is given with its conserved first and last residue. The D gene is left open where the match is weak. Clone size is stated in some rows and not others, as once, few, many or a class when expanded.

>TRBJ1-5|TRBV2|TRBD1|.
CASSPGTGDWRNQPQHF
TGTGCCAGCAGCCCCGGGACAGGGGATTGGCGCAATCAGCCCCAGCATTTT
>TRBJ2-5|TRBV11-2|.|.
CASTRRPRQGLAQETQYF
TGTGCCAGCACTCGAAGGCCCCGGCAGGGGCTCGCTCAAGAGACCCAGTACTTC
>TRBJ2-5|TRBV3-1/TRBV3-2|TRBD2|few
CASSQLAGSMRETQYF
TGTGCCAGCAGCCAACTAGCGGGTTCTATGCGGGAGACCCAGTACTTC
>TRBJ1-1|TRBV7-9|.|.
CASSLLGEGREAFF
TGTGCCAGCAGCCTCCTAGGCGAGGGTCGTGAAGCTTTCTTT
>TRBJ1-6|TRBV6-4|TRBD1|.
CASRTGGNSPLHF
TGTGCCAGCAGGACAGGGGGGAATTCACCCCTCCACTTT
>TRBJ1-2|TRBV5-1|TRBD1|.
CASSSTGGYYGYTF
TGCGCCAGCAGTAGTACAGGGGGCTACTATGGCTACACCTTC
>TRBJ2-2|TRBV7-3|TRBD1|.
CASNGQGNTGELFF
TGTGCCAGTAACGGACAGGGGAACACCGGGGAGCTGTTTTTT
>TRBJ2-7|TRBV19|.|once
CASSIDRRQSEQYF
TGTGCCAGTAGTATAGACCGCCGACAGTCCGAGCAGTACTTC
>TRBJ2-7|TRBV5-1|.|.
CASSGHRDLKSYEQYF
TGCGCCAGCAGCGGTCACCGGGACTTGAAGAGTTACGAGCAGTACTTC
>TRBJ1-5|TRBV5-5|TRBD1|.
CASSLRSEGAGGNQPQHF
TGTGCCAGCAGCTTGAGGTCGGAGGGGGCCGGGGGCAATCAGCCCCAGCATTTT
>TRBJ1-1|TRBV9|.|.
CASSSLSSSPLMKAFF
TGTGCCAGCAGCTCCCTATCCTCTTCGCCCCTAATGAAGGCTTTCTTT
>TRBJ2-1|TRBV5-1|.|once
CASSPPRASSYNEQFF
TGCGCCAGCAGCCCCCCCAGGGCAAGCTCCTACAATGAGCAGTTCTTC
>TRBJ1-6|TRBV12-3/TRBV12-4|.|.
CASSDRYSPLHF
TGTGCCAGCAGCGACAGATATTCACCCCTCCACTTT
>TRBJ2-3|TRBV13|TRBD1|.
CASSLGQGAGTDTQYF
TGTGCCAGCAGCTTAGGCCAGGGGGCTGGGACAGATACGCAGTATTTT
>TRBJ1-1|TRBV27|.|.
CASSSHPGGGDTEAFF
TGTGCCAGCAGTTCCCATCCAGGAGGAGGGGACACTGAAGCTTTCTTT
>TRBJ2-7|TRBV1|.|.
CTSSQDGAGGVFSVEQYF
TGCACCAGCAGCCAAGATGGCGCGGGGGGGGTCTTTTCGGTCGAGCAGTACTTC
>TRBJ2-3|TRBV7-8|.|.
CASSLLRDTDTQYF
TGTGCCAGCAGCTTACTCCGGGACACAGATACGCAGTATTTT
>TRBJ1-2|TRBV9|.|.
CASSPRDTFAYGYTF
TGTGCCAGCAGCCCCCGGGACACATTCGCCTATGGCTACACCTTC
>TRBJ1-4|TRBV3-1/TRBV3-2|.|.
CASSNGQHLNEKLFF
TGTGCCAGCAGCAACGGACAGCACCTTAATGAAAAACTGTTTTTT
>TRBJ1-1|TRBV29-1|.|.
CSVSGMGYTEAFF
TGCAGCGTTTCCGGGATGGGTTACACTGAAGCTTTCTTT
>TRBJ2-3|TRBV7-3|.|.
CASSLAGPGDTQYF
TGTGCCAGCAGCTTAGCGGGCCCGGGGGATACGCAGTATTTT
>TRBJ1-1|TRBV24-1|.|.
CATRGGSSENTEAFF
TGTGCCACCAGGGGGGGTTCTTCCGAGAACACTGAAGCTTTCTTT
>TRBJ1-1|TRBV28|TRBD1|once
CASSTGVSYTEAFF
TGTGCCAGCAGTACAGGGGTGTCGTACACTGAAGCTTTCTTT
>TRBJ1-1|TRBV19|.|.
CASSIVLAGWGMNTEAFF
TGTGCCAGTAGTATAGTTTTAGCGGGGTGGGGAATGAACACTGAAGCTTTCTTT
>TRBJ2-7|TRBV2|TRBD2|few
CASSGPGGGASYEQYF
TGTGCCAGCAGTGGACCGGGCGGGGGGGCCTCCTACGAGCAGTACTTC
>TRBJ1-1|TRBV2|.|.
CASSEGGHLEAFF
TGTGCCAGCAGTGAGGGGGGGCACCTTGAAGCTTTCTTT
>TRBJ1-1|TRBV10-3|.|.
CAVQRGGAGSGKEAFF
TGTGCCGTCCAACGGGGTGGGGCGGGCAGCGGGAAGGAAGCTTTCTTT
>TRBJ1-1|TRBV3-1/TRBV3-2|.|few
CASSRQGGTEAFF
TGTGCCAGCAGCCGCCAGGGAGGAACTGAAGCTTTCTTT
>TRBJ1-1|TRBV18|.|few
CASSTGRDTEAFF
TGTGCCAGCTCGACAGGTCGAGACACTGAAGCTTTCTTT
>TRBJ1-4|TRBV2|.|.
CASQNRDPNEKLFF
TGTGCCAGCCAAAACCGGGATCCGAATGAAAAACTGTTTTTT
>TRBJ1-6|TRBV5-1|.|.
CASSTGISYNSPLHF
TGCGCCAGCAGTACAGGAATCTCCTATAATTCACCCCTCCACTTT
>TRBJ1-1|TRBV15|.|.
CATSRGLTNTEAFF
TGTGCCACCAGCCGCGGGCTTACGAACACTGAAGCTTTCTTT
>TRBJ1-2|TRBV7-2|.|.
CASSADISDGYTF
TGTGCCAGCAGCGCGGACATTTCCGACGGCTACACCTTC
>TRBJ2-7|TRBV7-9|.|.
CASSLVAGPTSEQYF
TGTGCCAGCAGCTTAGTGGCAGGTCCTACGAGCGAGCAGTACTTC
>TRBJ1-1|TRBV6-6|.|.
CASTVLRGGNTEAFF
TGTGCCAGCACCGTTCTAAGGGGAGGGAACACTGAAGCTTTCTTT
>TRBJ2-7|TRBV18|.|.
CASSPRPVHEQYF
TGTGCCAGCTCACCACGGCCCGTCCACGAGCAGTACTTC
>TRBJ1-5|TRBV7-6|TRBD1|once
CASSLGSGQAGEPQHF
TGTGCCAGCAGCTTAGGTTCGGGACAGGCGGGTGAGCCCCAGCATTTT
>TRBJ1-1|TRBV18|.|.
CASSPRANTEAFF
TGTGCCAGCTCACCACGGGCCAACACTGAAGCTTTCTTT
>TRBJ2-3|TRBV6-5|.|.
CASSHRVPDTQYF
TGTGCCAGCAGTCACAGGGTCCCAGATACGCAGTATTTT
>TRBJ1-4|TRBV5-1|TRBD1|.
CASSGQGQGGGEKLFF
TGCGCCAGCAGCGGGCAAGGACAGGGCGGGGGTGAAAAACTGTTTTTT
>TRBJ1-6|TRBV12-3/TRBV12-4|.|.
CASSLGYSPLHF
TGTGCCAGCAGTTTGGGCTATTCACCCCTCCACTTT
>TRBJ1-2|TRBV10-3|TRBD1|once
CAISGTGNYGYTF
TGTGCCATCAGTGGGACAGGGAACTATGGCTACACCTTC
>TRBJ1-2|TRBV28|.|.
CASSSGGDGVKYGYTF
TGTGCCAGCAGTTCTGGGGGGGACGGCGTCAAATATGGCTACACCTTC
>TRBJ1-5|TRBV5-1|.|.
CASSSGGGEPQHF
TGCGCCAGCAGTTCGGGGGGTGGTGAGCCCCAGCATTTT
>TRBJ2-1|TRBV9|.|.
CASSASGKQFF
TGTGCCAGCAGCGCCTCCGGTAAGCAGTTCTTC
>TRBJ2-5|TRBV7-8|TRBD2|.
CASSLERRGGGETQYF
TGTGCCAGCAGCTTAGAAAGGCGGGGGGGCGGGGAGACCCAGTACTTC
>TRBJ1-2|TRBV19|.|.
CASSREGSEGQYYGYTF
TGTGCCAGTAGCCGCGAGGGGAGCGAAGGACAGTATTATGGCTACACCTTC
>TRBJ1-3|TRBV10-3|.|.
CAISPTGGSGNTIYF
TGTGCCATCAGCCCTACCGGGGGCTCTGGAAACACCATATATTTT
>TRBJ1-1|TRBV29-1|TRBD1|.
CSVGTRQGVEAFF
TGCAGCGTTGGAACGAGGCAGGGGGTTGAAGCTTTCTTT
>TRBJ1-1|TRBV6-5|.|few
CASSREGDTEAFF
TGTGCCAGCAGTAGGGAAGGGGACACTGAAGCTTTCTTT
>TRBJ2-5|TRBV30|.|.
CAWSVKGGTQYF
TGTGCCTGGAGTGTAAAAGGAGGGACCCAGTACTTC